The sequence of this TCR beta chain was determined in a study of human T cells and chemical hapten exposure. Regarding the study as a whole: Against controls, expanded TCRs gave rise to significantly more large CDR3 similarity clusters.

V was clipped by 7 bases and J by 0 bases, with 10 bases between them. CDR3 length equals 13 residues. In TCRdb, the RACE reads were re-called with MiXCR into one record per CDR3 protein. The table records 340,000 or so distinct CDR3 sequences, around 7% of them present only once. Details on this clonotype: Antigen specificity is unknown.

Time point of the sample: patch test 1, 2 weeks after DPC sensitization. Treatment reported: therapeutic diphenylcyclopropenone sensitization with weekly scalp DPC. The sequence derives from a woman younger than 30 with alopecia areata. Some clones in this sample may be carry-over from other donors' samples. V and J are TRBV12-3 or TRBV12-4 and TRBJ2-7; D is unresolved. The sample here was whole blood, taken in connection with sensitization to the hapten diphenylcyclopropenone (DPC). CDR3 in amino acids: CASNLGISYEQYF. In DNA, the CDR3 is TGTGCCAGCAATCTGGGGATCTCCTACGAGCAGTACTTC.